This T cell receptor beta chain is drawn from a study of T-cell memory formation after mild COVID-19. This clonotype was detected a few times. The antigen remains undetermined. MiXCR, run by TCRdb on the 5' RACE reads, gives a single entry per CDR3 protein. This table holds about 290,000 distinct CDR3 sequences, 15% to 20% found once. Study results and caveats: Largely, contracting CD4+ clones fell within CM and EM, and contracting CD8+ clones within EMRA. While clones contracting from day 15 to 85 were balanced between CD4 and CD8, later expanders leaned CD4+.

The ends lost 1 base at V and 10 bases at J; junction bases unmatched: 3. The CDR3 runs to 13 residues. Germline-derived CDR1 and CDR2 are SGHDT and YYEEEE. J is TRBJ1-1 and V is TRBV5-6; TRBD1 agrees at 11 bases. Sequenced: PBMCs or a T cell subset sorted from them (not recorded which). This receptor was identified in a man younger than 35 who had mild COVID-19 (a few samples of this study predate the infection). Cell type and time point are not known. CDR3 sequence: CASSLWTGGRAFF. The DNA of the CDR3 is TGTGCCAGCAGCTTGTGGACAGGGGGCCGAGCTTTCTTT. The whole variable domain, filled in from reference TRBV5-6 and TRBJ1-1, reads DAGVTQSPTHLIKTRGQQVTLRCSPKSGHDTVSWYQQALGQGPQFIFQYYEEEERQRGNFPDRFSGHQFPNYSSELNVNALLLGDSALYLCASSLWTGGRAFFGQGTRLTVV.